The 32 T cell receptor beta chains in this list originate from one sample, sequenced in a study of T cell responses to AZD1222 COVID-19 vaccine. Repertoires were generated with immunoSEQ multiplex PCR, while TCRdb's copy carries only in-frame clones and drops some. Among some 110,000 clones listed, 92% were seen once. The sample consisted of peripheral blood, taken 28 days after the second AZD1222 dose. These receptors originate from an adult who received the AZD1222 COVID-19 vaccine.

The chain employs TRBV10-3 and TRBJ2-1; D might be TRBD1 (6 bases). The CDR3 is 13 residues long. Trimming pared 6 bases from V and 6 bases from J, leaving 12 bases between. The germline V gene encodes CDR1 ENHRY and CDR2 SYGVKD. The CDR3 sequence is CAISAGVGNEQFF. CDR3 nucleotides: TGTGCCATCAGCGCAGGGGTAGGCAATGAGCAGTTCTTC.

The rearrangement joins TRBV7-9 to TRBJ2-7; perhaps TRBD2 as D (5 bases). CDR1 is SEHNR and CDR2 is FQNEAQ in the germline V gene (reference sequence). CDR3 length equals 10 residues. Trimming pared 9 bases from V and 7 bases from J, leaving 10 bases between. The CDR3 loop is CASRGIEQYF. The DNA for the CDR3 is TGTGCCAGTCGGGGAATTGAGCAGTACTTC.

The V and J genes are TRBV7-6 and TRBJ2-1, with 14 bases that match TRBD2. Germline-derived CDR1 and CDR2 are SGHVS and FNYEAQ. With 5 bases clipped from V and 9 bases from J, the junction kept 15 bases outside the gene matches. The CDR3 spans 18 residues. In nucleotides, the CDR3 is TGTGCCAGCAGCCCCGCCGGGACTAGCGGGAGAGGTGAGGGTGAGCAGTTCTTC. Translating gives CASSPAGTSGRGEGEQFF.

V gene TRBV7-9 combines with J gene TRBJ2-1, with D possibly matching TRBD2 (6 bases). Germline V gene lookup returns CDR1 SEHNR and CDR2 FQNEAQ (reference sequence). V was pared by 3 bases and J by 0 bases, with 18 bases between. There are 18 residues in the CDR3. For the CDR3, the DNA is TGTGCCAGCAGCTTTGTCACTGGGGGACTCAACTCCTACAATGAGCAGTTCTTC. The encoded protein is CASSFVTGGLNSYNEQFF.

This clone was counted between two and nine times. The chain has TRBV24-1 and TRBJ2-7; D is undetermined. V lost 0 bases, J lost 3 bases, and 8 bases lay in between. The CDR3 sequence is 14 residues long. CDR1 is KGHDR, CDR2 SFDVKD, per germline. This CDR3 reads CATSDLLRLYEQYF. The CDR3 nucleotides read TGTGCCACCAGTGATTTGCTGCGGCTCTACGAGCAGTACTTC.

This clone appeared once. The chain is built from TRBV4-1 and TRBJ1-1; D perhaps matches TRBD1 (5 bases). The CDR3 loop spans 15 amino acids. The V end lost 1 base, the J end lost 4 bases, and 13 bases lay between the germline ends. The germline V gene has CDR1 MGHRA and CDR2 YSYEKL. CDR3 nucleotide sequence: TGCGCCAGCAGCCAAGTCCCCCCCGGGGGCACTGAAGCTTTCTTT. The encoded protein is CASSQVPPGGTEAFF.

This chain links TRBV6-5 with TRBJ2-3; D is uncertain. This CDR3 has 16 amino acids. The germline V gene has CDR1 MNHEY and CDR2 SVGAGI. V lost 0 bases to trimming and J lost 2 bases, with 12 bases between them. The CDR3 DNA reads TGTGCCAGCAGTTACTCGAACTCCACCCCCACAGATACGCAGTATTTT. Translating it yields CASSYSNSTPTDTQYF.

V gene TRBV23-1 combines with J gene TRBJ2-5; 7 nucleotides line up with TRBD1. TRBV23-1 is recorded as an ORF, its role being uncertain. The CDR3 extends over 16 amino acids. V shed 1 base, J shed 4 bases, and the junction held 9 bases outside the gene matches. The CDR3 bases are TGCGCCAGCAGTCAATTTAACATATGGGACAGAGAGACCCAGTACTTC. This gives the protein CASSQFNIWDRETQYF.

As DNA, the CDR3 is TGTGCCAGCAGTCCCCAGACTAGCGGGGAGTACCAAGAGACCCAGTACTTC. This translates into CASSPQTSGEYQETQYF. The chain carries TRBV27 and TRBJ2-5, with 11 bases aligning to TRBD2. V gave up 5 bases and J gave up 0 bases; unmatched junction bases: 8. The CDR3 sequence is 17 residues long. Germline CDR1 reads MNHEY; CDR2 reads SMNVEV (reference sequence).

The chain recombines TRBV11-2 with TRBJ2-7, with D possibly being TRBD1 (6 bases). Trimming removed 1 base from V and 2 bases from J, with 6 bases in between. Per the germline V gene, CDR1 is SGHAT and CDR2 is FQNNGV. This CDR3 is built from 13 residues. The CDR3 bases are TGTGCCAGCAGCTTAGGGACAGCCTACGAGCAGTACTTC. It translates to CASSLGTAYEQYF.

The rearrangement links TRBV11-2 to TRBJ1-5; 10 nucleotides match TRBD1. Losses at the gene ends were 5 bases for V and 7 bases for J; bases not matched to a gene: 8. The germline V gene has CDR1 SGHAT and CDR2 FQNNGV. The CDR3 consists of 15 residues. CDR3 sequence: CASSVGQGVAQPQHF. CDR3 sequence (DNA): TGTGCCAGCAGCGTAGGACAGGGGGTTGCCCAGCCCCAGCATTTT.

The chain couples TRBV7-6 to TRBJ2-7; D not resolved. The CDR3 runs 15 residues. The V end lost 0 bases, the J end lost 4 bases, and 13 bases lay between the germline ends. Germline V gene sequence: CDR1 SGHVS, CDR2 FNYEAQ. CDR3 coding DNA: TGTGCCAGCAGCTTAGCGTTTGTAGCCCTTTACGAGCAGTACTTC. Its translation is CASSLAFVALYEQYF.

V gene TRBV6-4 combines with J gene TRBJ2-1, with 10 bases fitting TRBD2. The CDR3 has 15 amino acids. The germline V gene has CDR1 MRHNA and CDR2 SNTAGT. The junction had 1 base not matched to a gene; V was cut back by 3 bases and J by 2 bases. DNA of the CDR3: TGTGCCAGCAGTGAAGGACTAGCGGCCTACAATGAGCAGTTCTTC. Translating it yields CASSEGLAAYNEQFF.

This sequence joins TRBV28 and TRBJ1-1; D is perhaps TRBD1 (6 bases). Germline V gene sequence: CDR1 MDHEN, CDR2 SYDVKM. CDR3 length: 13 amino acids. The germline V and J ends were trimmed by 2 bases and 4 bases, with 8 bases remaining between them. CDR3 bases: TGTGCCAGCAGTTTAAGGGGGGGCACTGAAGCTTTCTTT. Translating gives CASSLRGGTEAFF. The full variable domain, completed using reference TRBV28 and TRBJ1-1, is DVKVTQSSRYLVKRTGEKVFLECVQDMDHENMFWYRQDPGLGLRLIYFSYDVKMKEKGDIPEGYSVSREKKERFSLILESASTNQTSMYLCASSLRGGTEAFFGQGTRLTVV.

The genes are TRBV18 and TRBJ1-1, with D possibly TRBD1 on 6 matching bases. This CDR3 spans 15 amino acids. The germline CDR1 and CDR2 sequences are KGHSH and LQKENI. V was trimmed by 3 bases and J by 8 bases, leaving 19 bases between them. DNA for the CDR3: TGTGCCAGCTCACCGTACGGGGTGACAGGATCCGAAGCTTTCTTT. Amino acids: CASSPYGVTGSEAFF. Looking up the rest from reference TRBV18 and TRBJ1-1 gives the full variable domain: NAGVMQNPRHLVRRRGQEARLRCSPMKGHSHVYWYRQLPEEGLKFMVYLQKENIIDESGMPKERFSAEFPKEGPSILRIQQVVRGDSAAYFCASSPYGVTGSEAFFGQGTRLTVV.

V is TRBV9 and J is TRBJ2-7; D is possibly TRBD1 or TRBD2 (7 bases each). The CDR3 is 16 amino acids. Germline V gives CDR1 SGDLS, CDR2 YYNGEE. The V end was cut by 0 bases, the J end by 4 bases, with 17 bases between. The CDR3 loop is CASSVAGAGGGYEQYF. CDR3 coding DNA: TGTGCCAGCAGCGTAGCTGGAGCAGGGGGGGGTTACGAGCAGTACTTC.

The rearrangement links TRBV2 to TRBJ2-7; TRBD1 agrees at 7 bases. CDR3 length: 14 residues. Germline-derived CDR1 and CDR2 are SNHLY and FYNNEI. The trim removed 6 bases at V and 3 bases at J, leaving 8 bases unmatched. CDR3 protein: CASRAPGQYYEQYF. In DNA, the CDR3 is TGTGCCAGCAGGGCACCGGGACAGTACTACGAGCAGTACTTC.

The rearrangement links TRBV5-6 to TRBJ1-3; no firm D call. Germline V gene data show CDR1 as SGHDT and CDR2 as YYEEEE. Trimming took 4 bases from V and 0 from J, leaving 11 bases between them. This CDR3 contains 15 residues. The CDR3 DNA reads TGTGCCAGCAGCGCCCTGGTTACCTCTGGAAACACCATATATTTT. Its protein product is CASSALVTSGNTIYF.

This clone was observed a few times. The CDR3 nucleotides read TGTGCCAGTAGTATGGGACGGGACACCGGGGAGCTGTTTTTT. Translation: CASSMGRDTGELFF. This chain joins TRBV19 and TRBJ2-2, with D perhaps given as TRBD1 or TRBD2 (5 bases each). In germline, CDR1 is LNHDA, CDR2 SQIVND (reference sequence). V dropped 3 bases and J dropped 3 bases, with 8 bases sitting between them. The CDR3 is 14 amino acids. Variable domain in full (rest from reference TRBV19 and TRBJ2-2): DGGITQSPKYLFRKEGQNVTLSCEQNLNHDAMYWYRQDPGQGLRLIYYSQIVNDFQKGDIAEGYSVSREKKESFPLTVTSAQKNPTAFYLCASSMGRDTGELFFGEGSRLTVL.

The CDR3 DNA sequence: TGTGCCAGCAGTTTAAGGCAGGGGGCTACAGATACGCAGTATTTT. Translating it yields CASSLRQGATDTQYF. V and J are TRBV28 and TRBJ2-3; TRBD1 aligns across 8 bases. V shed 2 bases, J shed 3 bases, and the junction held 4 bases outside the gene matches. Germline lookup yields CDR1 MDHEN and CDR2 SYDVKM. This CDR3 has 15 residues.

The chain employs TRBV20-1 and TRBJ1-2; perhaps TRBD1 as D (5 bases). CDR3 size: 13 residues. With 3 bases removed from V and 3 bases from J, the gap between germline ends came to 11 bases. CDR1 DFQATT and CDR2 SNEGSKA come from the germline V gene (reference sequence). This chain's CDR3 is CSASQGADYGYTF. The CDR3 nucleotides read TGCAGTGCTAGTCAAGGGGCTGACTATGGCTACACCTTC.

This clone was seen once. The chain carries TRBV7-9 and TRBJ1-2; no firm D call. The CDR3 covers 14 residues. With 5 bases removed from V and 6 bases from J, the gap between germline ends came to 16 bases. CDR1 and CDR2 from the germline V gene are SEHNR and FQNEAQ (reference sequence). CDR3 DNA sequence: TGTGCCAGCAGCCACGCCCGGGAGTCGGATGGCTACACCTTC. The encoded protein is CASSHARESDGYTF.

The genes are TRBV11-2 and TRBJ2-7, with TRBD1 matching over 7 bases. With V trimmed by 5 bases and J by 2 bases, 6 bases remained unmatched. This CDR3 contains 14 residues. Germline lookup yields CDR1 SGHAT and CDR2 FQNNGV. The CDR3, as DNA: TGTGCCAGCAGCCTTGGGACAGTTGCCTACGAGCAGTACTTC. Translation: CASSLGTVAYEQYF.

The rearrangement uses TRBV7-9 and TRBJ1-3, with D possibly being TRBD1 (6 bases). The CDR3 totals 15 residues. Germline-derived CDR1 and CDR2 are SEHNR and FQNEAQ (reference sequence). V was pared by 5 bases and J by 2 bases, with 13 bases between. The CDR3 sequence: CASSEQGWAGNTIYF. The CDR3 coding sequence is TGTGCCAGCAGCGAACAGGGATGGGCTGGAAACACCATATATTTT.

This chain uses TRBV4-2 with TRBJ1-5; D gene unclear. CDR1 LGHNA and CDR2 YNFKEQ come from the germline V gene. This CDR3 has 14 amino acids. The V gene lost 3 bases and the J gene lost 5 bases, with 11 bases spanning the gap. The CDR3 reads CASSQNREHQPQHF. The CDR3 DNA reads as TGTGCCAGCAGCCAGAACCGGGAACATCAGCCCCAGCATTTT.

As to this clone: Other nucleotide sequences in the sample specify the same CDR3. The J gene is TRBJ2-7, the V gene TRBV29-1, with D possibly matching TRBD1 (6 bases). This CDR3 has 12 amino acids. Per germline, CDR1 SQVTM and CDR2 ANQGSEA. Trimming removed 2 bases at V and 4 bases at J, with 9 bases between. The CDR3 DNA is TGCAGCGTTGAACAGGGGCGGTACGAGCAGTACTTC. It is translated as CSVEQGRYEQYF.

V is TRBV11-3 and J is TRBJ2-5, with 11 bases aligning to TRBD2. Per germline, CDR1 SGHNT and CDR2 YENEEA. Germline trimming cut 5 bases from V and 4 bases from J; bases unmatched to any gene: 12. The CDR3 contains 17 residues. The CDR3 nucleotides are TGTGCCAGCAGCCCGGGGACTAGCGGCGCGAGTTTAGAGACCCAGTACTTC. Amino acid sequence: CASSPGTSGASLETQYF.

J is TRBJ1-5 and V is TRBV27; 9 nucleotides match TRBD1. V lost 5 bases, J lost 4 bases, and 0 bases stayed unmatched. Germline V gene lookup returns CDR1 MNHEY and CDR2 SMNVEV (reference sequence). The CDR3 contains 13 residues. CDR3 protein: CASSGTGNQPQHF. The CDR3 DNA follows: TGTGCCAGCAGTGGGACAGGGAATCAGCCCCAGCATTTT.

V and J are TRBV28 and TRBJ2-4, with TRBD1 identical over 7 bases. Germline V CDR1 and CDR2: MDHEN, SYDVKM. The CDR3 loop spans 11 amino acids. The CDR3 coding sequence is TGTGCAGTCGGGACAGAGAACATTCAGTACTTC. Its translation is CAVGTENIQYF.

The genes are TRBV5-1 and TRBJ1-6; D not certain. The CDR3 totals 14 residues. Germline V gene lookup returns CDR1 SGHRS and CDR2 YFSETQ. Trimming stripped 4 bases from V and 9 bases from J, with 14 bases between. CDR3 sequence: CASSPASLFSPLHF. CDR3 sequence (DNA): TGCGCCAGCAGCCCCGCTTCCCTTTTTTCACCCCTCCACTTT.

A remark on this clone: A read error is likely, as this CDR3 ends without the conserved phenylalanine or tryptophan. The DNA is omitted, as the CDR3 cannot be located on it reliably, and the CDR3 follows TCRdb's listing. V gene TRBV7-9 combines with J gene TRBJ1-5. Germline V gene data show CDR1 as SEHNR and CDR2 as FQNEAQ (reference sequence). Ends included, the CDR3 has 10 residues. This CDR3 reads CASSSGLRFA.

J is TRBJ1-6 and V is TRBV3-1 (or the pseudogene TRBV3-2); D unresolved. The germline V and J ends were trimmed by 6 bases and 8 bases, with 14 bases remaining between them. This CDR3 has 14 amino acids. Germline CDR1 is LGHDT and CDR2 is YNNKEL (reference sequence). Here the CDR3 reads CASSPVIGDSPLHF. The CDR3 DNA reads as TGTGCCAGCAGTCCCGTCATTGGGGATTCACCCCTCCACTTT.